The clone carrying this T cell receptor beta chain was detected once. The junction shows a germline mismatch at one end, possibly a read error. Survey-level immunoSEQ sequencing profiled the TCR beta repertoire. Sequencing used immunoSEQ multiplex PCR; TCRdb keeps in-frame clones, though not all of them. This sample yields around 50,000 clones, of which about 92% are seen a single time; about 10% belongs to the top ten. This sequence originates from a man aged 35 to 55 with rheumatoid arthritis. Sequenced: PBMCs.

The CDR3 is CAIRESGTSYGYTF. The CDR3 DNA reads as TGTGCCATCAGAGAGTCCGGGACATCCTATGGCTACACCTTC. The chain couples TRBV10-3 to TRBJ1-2; possible D gene TRBD1, 6 bases. This CDR3 is built from 14 residues. Germline CDR1 is ENHRY and CDR2 is SYGVKD.